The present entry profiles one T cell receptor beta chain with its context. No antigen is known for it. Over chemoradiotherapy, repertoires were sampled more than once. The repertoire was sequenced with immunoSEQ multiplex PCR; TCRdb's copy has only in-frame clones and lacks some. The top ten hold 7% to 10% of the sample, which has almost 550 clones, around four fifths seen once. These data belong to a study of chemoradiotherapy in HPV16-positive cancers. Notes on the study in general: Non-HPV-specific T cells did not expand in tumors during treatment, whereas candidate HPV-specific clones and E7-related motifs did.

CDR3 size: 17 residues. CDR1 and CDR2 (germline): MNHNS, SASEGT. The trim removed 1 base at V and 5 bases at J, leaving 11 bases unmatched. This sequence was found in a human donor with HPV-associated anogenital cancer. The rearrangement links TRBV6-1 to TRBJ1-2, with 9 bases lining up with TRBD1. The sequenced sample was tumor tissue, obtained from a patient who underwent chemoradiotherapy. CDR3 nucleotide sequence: TGTGCCAGCAGTGAAGTCGCCGGGACAGGGAACTCTTATGGCTACACCTTC. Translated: CASSEVAGTGNSYGYTF.